One and the same sample provided the 21 T cell receptor beta chains below, sequenced in a study of T-cell reconstitution after alpha-beta-depleted transplantation in children. TCRbeta library construction was performed incorporating unique molecular identifiers. TCRdb ran MiXCR on the PCR reads and lists one entry per CDR3 protein. Here the sample spans about 900,000 distinct CDR3 sequences, about 26% being singletons. The sequenced sample was PBMCs, mostly from graft donor cells, obtained 360 days after TCRalphabeta/CD19-depleted stem cell transplant. These receptors were collected from a boy less than two years old who had a stem cell transplant for SCID, so the T cells may come from the graft donor.

On this clonotype: One end of the junction varies from germline; a read error may be responsible. V usage is TRBV4-3 and J usage is TRBJ2-5; TRBD1 agrees at 7 bases. CDR3 length: 15 amino acids. Per the germline V gene, CDR1 is LGHNA and CDR2 is YSLEER. The CDR3 loop reads CASSQSGGQQESQYF. The CDR3 DNA reads as TGCGCCAGCAGCCAATCAGGGGGTCAGCAAGAGTCCCAGTACTTC.

The V and J genes are TRBV2 and TRBJ2-3, with a tentative D call TRBD2 (6 bases). The length of the CDR3 is 15 residues. Trimming removed 7 bases from V and 0 bases from J, with 14 bases in between. Germline loops: CDR1 SNHLY, CDR2 FYNNEI. The CDR3 here is CASNEGLLSTDTQYF. In nucleotides, the CDR3 is TGTGCCAGCAATGAGGGACTGCTCAGCACAGATACGCAGTATTTT. The whole variable domain, remainder taken from reference TRBV2 and TRBJ2-3, is EPEVTQTPSHQVTQMGQEVILRCVPISNHLYFYWYRQILGQKVEFLVSFYNNEISEKSEIFDDQFSVERPDGSNFTLKIRSTKLEDSAMYFCASNEGLLSTDTQYFGPGTRLTVL.

This chain joins TRBV6-1 and TRBJ2-5; 8 bases agree with TRBD1. J lost 3 bases, V lost 6 bases, and 6 bases had no gene match. The CDR3 loop spans 14 amino acids. Germline assignment: CDR1 MNHNS and CDR2 SASEGT. The CDR3 DNA sequence: TGTGCCAGCAGCCACCGGACAGGGAAAGAGACCCAGTACTTC. Translation: CASSHRTGKETQYF.

The chain links TRBV10-2 to TRBJ2-5; D assignment may be TRBD1 or TRBD2 (6 bases each). CDR1 is WSHSY, CDR2 SAAADI, per germline. The CDR3 is 16 amino acids. Trimming cost V 8 bases and J 4 bases, with 23 bases left between them. CDR3 in DNA: TGCGCCAGCCAACACCCCTCTAGTGAGGGGGGAGAGACCCAGTACTTC. It translates to CASQHPSSEGGETQYF.

The gene calls are TRBV11-1 and TRBJ1-6; D perhaps matches TRBD1 (6 bases). V gave up 5 bases and J gave up 6 bases, with 23 bases separating them. The germline CDR1 and CDR2 sequences are SGHAT and FQDESV (reference sequence). This CDR3 has 18 residues. DNA of the CDR3: TGTGCCAGCAGCCCTCCGAGGGGGGGCCTAGGCGGTAATTCACCCCTCCACTTT. Protein sequence: CASSPPRGGLGGNSPLHF.

In this sample, this clonotype turned up a few times. The chain combines TRBV14 with TRBJ1-1; D not resolved. Germline CDR1 is SGHDN and CDR2 is FVKESK. This CDR3 contains 15 residues. V lost 5 bases and J 0 bases, leaving 13 bases between the germline ends. CDR3 DNA sequence: TGTGCCAGCAGCTCCAGTTCCCGGTTGAACACTGAAGCTTTCTTT. Protein sequence: CASSSSSRLNTEAFF.

The CDR3 is CASSLATVGDTQYF. CDR3 coding DNA: TGTGCCAGCAGCTTGGCAACGGTGGGGGATACGCAGTATTTT. J is TRBJ2-3 and V is TRBV5-6; D gene uncertain. V was cut by 0 bases and J by 6 bases, with 11 bases left in between. The CDR3 is 14 residues long. Germline CDR1 is SGHDT and CDR2 is YYEEEE.

This clonotype appeared a few times. This chain joins TRBV6-6 and TRBJ1-1; D is ambiguous. The V gene lost 4 bases and the J gene lost 6 bases, with 9 bases spanning the gap. The germline V gene has CDR1 MNHNY and CDR2 SVGAGI (reference sequence). The CDR3 is 12 amino acids. The DNA of the CDR3 is TGTGCCAGCAGTTCTGTAGTTTCTGAAGCTTTCTTT. This gives the protein CASSSVVSEAFF.

The J gene is TRBJ2-7, the V gene TRBV11-2; D possibly uses TRBD1 or TRBD2 (5 bases each). The germline V gene has CDR1 SGHAT and CDR2 FQNNGV. The CDR3 sequence is 14 residues long. V was shortened by 1 base and J by 6 bases, with 13 bases between the two germline ends. The chain's CDR3 is CASSLGGKWVEQYF. Written as DNA, the CDR3 is TGTGCCAGCAGCTTAGGGGGGAAGTGGGTCGAGCAGTACTTC.

The J gene is TRBJ2-2, the V gene TRBV29-1; a possible D gene is TRBD1 (6 bases). The length of the CDR3 is 13 residues. V was trimmed by 4 bases and J by 10 bases, leaving 16 bases between them. Germline CDR1 reads SQVTM; CDR2 reads ANQGSEA. The CDR3 sequence: CSVGGQGNVELFF. The CDR3 DNA sequence: TGCAGCGTTGGTGGGCAGGGGAATGTGGAGCTGTTTTTT.

The chain is built from TRBV12-3 or TRBV12-4 and TRBJ1-5, with a weak D call TRBD1 (5 bases). The CDR3 length is 15 residues. V was shortened by 3 bases and J by 1 base, with 10 bases between the two germline ends. Written as DNA, the CDR3 is TGTGCCAGCAGTTTTATAGGGGCGAGCAATCAGCCCCAGCATTTT. Its translation: CASSFIGASNQPQHF.

This clonotype appeared once. V is TRBV18 and J is TRBJ2-1; tentatively, D is TRBD1 (5 bases). Germline values: CDR1 KGHSH, CDR2 LQKENI. Trimming removed 2 bases at V and 2 bases at J, with 13 bases between. This CDR3 contains 16 residues. Written as DNA, the CDR3 is TGTGCCAGCTCACCAAAGGCTCCAGGGACCTACAATGAGCAGTTCTTC. This translates into CASSPKAPGTYNEQFF.

This chain links TRBV4-1 with TRBJ2-1; 7 bases line up with TRBD1. The CDR3 runs 14 residues. Germline V lookup: CDR1 MGHRA, CDR2 YSYEKL. With V trimmed by 5 bases and J by 7 bases, 8 bases remained unmatched. The CDR3 sequence: CASSSDREVNEQFF. The CDR3 nucleotides read TGCGCCAGCAGCTCAGACAGGGAAGTGAATGAGCAGTTCTTC.

The chain couples TRBV7-2 to TRBJ1-6, with D maybe TRBD1 (6 bases). The CDR3 loop spans 16 amino acids. Germline V gives CDR1 SGHTA, CDR2 FQGNSA. V was cut by 5 bases and J by 7 bases, with 18 bases left in between. The CDR3, as DNA: TGTGCCAGCAGCCCCCCGGCGGGGGGCTGGAATTCACCCCTCCACTTT. Its protein product is CASSPPAGGWNSPLHF.

This chain connects TRBV18 to TRBJ2-3; D is uncertain. CDR1 and CDR2 from the germline V gene are KGHSH and LQKENI. Trimming left V 2 bases short and J 5 bases short, with 8 bases between. CDR3 length: 13 residues. DNA for the CDR3: TGTGCCAGCTCACCAAGCACTCTAGATACGCAGTATTTT. This gives the protein CASSPSTLDTQYF. The full variable domain, with the rest looked up from reference TRBV18 and TRBJ2-3, is NAGVMQNPRHLVRRRGQEARLRCSPMKGHSHVYWYRQLPEEGLKFMVYLQKENIIDESGMPKERFSAEFPKEGPSILRIQQVVRGDSAAYFCASSPSTLDTQYFGPGTRLTVL.

This chain connects TRBV7-6 to TRBJ1-3; 9 bases map to TRBD1. This CDR3 has 16 amino acids. V shed 2 bases and J 1 base; nucleotides not matched to a gene: 3. Looked up from germline, CDR1 is SGHVS and CDR2 is FNYEAQ. The DNA of the CDR3 is TGTGCCAGCAGCTTAAGGGGACAGGGATCTGGAAACACCATATATTTT. Protein: CASSLRGQGSGNTIYF.

The CDR3: CASWTSGSTDTQYF. CDR3 sequence (DNA): TGTGCCTCGTGGACTAGCGGTAGCACAGATACGCAGTATTTT. The chain is built from TRBV30 and TRBJ2-3, with 10 bases fitting TRBD2. The trim removed 7 bases at V and 0 bases at J, leaving 4 bases unmatched. CDR3 length equals 14 residues. Per the germline V gene, CDR1 is GTSNPN and CDR2 is SVGIG (reference sequence).

This clonotype appeared many times. The gene calls are TRBV18 and TRBJ1-1; D unresolved. V lost 8 bases and J 1 base, leaving 14 bases between the germline ends. This CDR3 is built from 14 residues. The germline gives CDR1 KGHSH, CDR2 LQKENI. CDR3 nucleotides: TGTGCCAGCAGCCCCCTTGGAGGGAACACTGAAGCTTTCTTT. This codes for CASSPLGGNTEAFF.

This clonotype appeared a few times. The V call is TRBV5-1, the J call TRBJ1-1; D not certain. Trimming left V 0 bases short and J 3 bases short, with 9 bases between. This CDR3 is built from 14 residues. CDR1 is SGHRS, CDR2 YFSETQ, per germline. CDR3 sequence reads: CASSLANQHTEAFF. For the CDR3, the DNA is TGCGCCAGCAGCTTGGCAAATCAGCACACTGAAGCTTTCTTT.

CDR3 protein: CASSPDRVRLNEQFF. The CDR3, as DNA: TGTGCCAGCAGCCCGGACAGGGTCCGGCTCAATGAGCAGTTCTTC. J is TRBJ2-1 and V is TRBV7-9, with 8 bases identical to TRBD1. Germline values: CDR1 SEHNR, CDR2 FQNEAQ (reference sequence). V gave up 5 bases and J gave up 6 bases; unmatched junction bases: 9. This CDR3 spans 15 amino acids.

This clonotype was seen only a few times. The J gene is TRBJ1-5, the V gene TRBV12-3 or TRBV12-4, with D unresolved. This CDR3 is built from 12 residues. Trimming pared 3 bases from V and 6 bases from J, leaving 6 bases between. The CDR3 loop reads CASSFDGQPQHF. DNA for the CDR3: TGTGCCAGCAGTTTTGACGGTCAGCCCCAGCATTTT.